The text below deals with one T cell receptor (beta chain). Its cognate antigen is unknown. The sample belongs to a study of metastatic and nonmetastatic thyroid tumors. In the study overall: For malignant and benign thyroid patients, tumor or nodule tissue and blood were the sources whose repertoires were compared.

In the source study's methods: The study built a papillary thyroid cancer distant-metastasis classifier from CDR3 differences across clinicopathological groups. TCRdb reprocessed the PCR reads via MiXCR. The V and J calls here are based on TCRdb, not the publication. The repertoire consists of 36,000 or so clones, with about 33% occurring once and the leading ten covering about 16%. The CDR3 has 14 residues. Germline V CDR1 and CDR2: SGHKS, YYEKEE (reference sequence). V was shortened by 0 bases and J by 4 bases, with 10 bases between the two germline ends. General observations from the study: It was reported that TCR beta diversity was significantly higher in malignant thyroid tumors than benign nodules, in blood and tumor.

No patient had received any treatment before thyroid surgery. The TCR sequence derives from a female donor with papillary thyroid cancer or a benign thyroid nodule (not recorded which). Some clones in this sample may be carry-over from other donors' samples. The sequencing input was tumor tissue. The rearrangement links TRBV5-5 to TRBJ1-2; D is possibly TRBD1 (6 bases). CDR3 sequence: CASSLGTVRYGYTF. CDR3 nucleotides: TGTGCCAGCAGCTTGGGGACAGTCCGCTATGGCTACACCTTC.